This record looks at one T cell receptor beta chain sequence and its context. Some clones are missing from TCRdb's copy, which holds only in-frame ones; the method was immunoSEQ multiplex PCR. The data show around 37,000 clones, with roughly 80% seen just once and about 20% held by the top ten. CDR1 is KGHSY, CDR2 FQNENV, per germline. The CDR3 is 15 amino acids. The V end was cut by 2 bases, the J end by 1 base, with 12 bases between. This entry is derived from a study of OX40 agonist ivuxolimab in advanced cancers. The V gene is TRBV16, the J gene TRBJ2-7; D possibly corresponds to TRBD2 (5 bases). The sequencing used CD4+ or CD8+ T cells sorted from blood, collected in a trial of the OX40 agonist ivuxolimab. The clonotype was recovered from an adult with an advanced solid tumor such as melanoma, head and neck, liver or kidney cancer. CDR3 residues: CASSQSGQASYEQYF. CDR3 nucleotides: TGTGCCAGCAGCCAAAGCGGCCAGGCATCCTACGAGCAGTACTTC.